These T cell receptor beta chains were read from a single sample in a study of T cell repertoires in cytomegalovirus infection. From the reads, TCRdb called clonotypes with MiXCR, one entry per CDR3 protein. The profile shows 200,000 or so distinct CDR3 sequences, roughly 19% of them singletons. The sample consisted of PBMCs. The receptor source for this set is a human donor in good health (CMV status not recorded). Some clones in this sample may be carry-over from other donors' samples. Each CDR3 is given with its conserved first and last residue. The D gene is left open where the match is weak. The size of a clone is reported for some rows only, either as once, few or many, or as a class for expanded clones.

TRBJ2-7 | TRBV5-5 | NA | many | TGTGCCAGCAGCATGGACTTATCCTACGAGCAGTACTTC | CASSMDLSYEQYF
TRBJ1-4 | TRBV5-1 | NA | few | TGCGCCAGCAGCCCCTTGGGCCAAAGGGATGAAAAACTGTTTTTT | CASSPLGQRDEKLFF
TRBJ2-1 | TRBV19 | NA | NA | TGTGCCAGTAGTATAGAGGTCGGCAGCTTCTACAATGAGCAGTTCTTC | CASSIEVGSFYNEQFF
TRBJ2-5 | TRBV7-2 | TRBD2 | many | TGTGCCAGCAGCAGCGGGGGTCAAGAGACCCAGTACTTC | CASSSGGQETQYF
TRBJ1-6 | TRBV28 | TRBD1 | few | TGTGCCAGCAGTACAGGGGGGCCAGGTCCACCCCTCCACTTT | CASSTGGPGPPLHF
TRBJ2-1 | TRBV2 | TRBD2 | many | TGTGCCAGCAGTGCTCGACTAGCGGGAGAGTATGACAATGAGCAGTTCTTC | CASSARLAGEYDNEQFF
TRBJ1-4 | TRBV7-9 | TRBD1 | few | TGTGCCAGCAGCTCCGGACAGGGGACTAATGAAAAACTGTTTTTT | CASSSGQGTNEKLFF
TRBJ1-4 | TRBV6-6 | NA | few | TGTGCCAGCAGTTACGATCTGGATGAAAAACTGTTTTTT | CASSYDLDEKLFF
TRBJ2-1 | TRBV12-3/TRBV12-4 | NA | many | TGTGCCAGCAGTCCCCAAACAGTCTACAATGAGCAGTTCTTC | CASSPQTVYNEQFF
TRBJ2-4 | TRBV5-8 | NA | few | TGTGCCAGCAGCTCGACAGGACCCAACATTCAGTACTTC | CASSSTGPNIQYF
TRBJ2-7 | TRBV7-8 | NA | NA | TGTGCCAGCAGCTCAGGAAGGCCCTACGAGCAGTACTTC | CASSSGRPYEQYF
TRBJ1-1 | TRBV11-1 | NA | many | TGTGCCACCGGGCACAGGAACGCTGAAGCTTTCTTT | CATGHRNAEAFF
TRBJ2-3 | TRBV6-2/TRBV6-3 | TRBD1 | NA | TGTGCCAGCAGCCGGACAGGGAATACGCAGTATTTT | CASSRTGNTQYF
TRBJ2-1 | TRBV20-1 | NA | NA | TGCAGTGCTAGTTTTAGTCCGTACAATGAGCAGTTCTTC | CSASFSPYNEQFF
TRBJ1-4 | TRBV10-2 | NA | NA | TGCGCCAGCACACCCGGGGGCCATGAAAAACTGTTTTTT | CASTPGGHEKLFF
TRBJ2-7 | TRBV13 | NA | NA | TGTGCCAGCAGCCCCGGGACTCCCGGGGTCGCCGAGCAGTACTTC | CASSPGTPGVAEQYF
TRBJ1-1 | TRBV12-3/TRBV12-4 | NA | NA | TGTGCCAGCAGACCCGGGACCGTGGGGGACACTGAAGCTTTCTTT | CASRPGTVGDTEAFF
TRBJ2-2 | TRBV9 | TRBD2 | NA | TGTGCCAGCAGCCCTAGCGGGAGGGCCAACGGGGAGCTGTTTTTT | CASSPSGRANGELFF
TRBJ2-3 | TRBV6-2/TRBV6-3 | NA | few | TGTGCCAGCAGCCGGGGGACGATAGATACGCAGTATTTT | CASSRGTIDTQYF
TRBJ1-2 | TRBV5-6 | TRBD1 | many | TGTGCCAGCAGCTTGCCGGGACAGGGGGGCTATGGCTACACCTTC | CASSLPGQGGYGYTF
TRBJ2-7 | TRBV7-3 | TRBD1 | many | TGTGCCAGCAGCCGGACAGGGGACTACGAGCAGTACTTC | CASSRTGDYEQYF
TRBJ2-3 | TRBV30 | NA | NA | TGTGCCTGGAGTTTCCTTACCGATACGCAGTATTTT | CAWSFLTDTQYF
TRBJ1-2 | TRBV5-1 | TRBD1 | NA | TGCGCCAGCAGCCGGGACAGCCTCTATGGCTACACCTTC | CASSRDSLYGYTF
TRBJ2-2 | TRBV6-2/TRBV6-3 | TRBD1 | few | TGTGCCAGCAGGACTACAGGGGGCCTCACCGGGGAGCTGTTTTTT | CASRTTGGLTGELFF
TRBJ2-1 | TRBV2 | NA | NA | TGTACCAGCAATCCCCCCCAGGGGAATGAGCAGTTCTTC | CTSNPPQGNEQFF
TRBJ2-7 | TRBV11-2 | NA | NA | TGTGCCAGCAGCTTTCGCCGGGTCGGGTCCTACGAGCAGTACTTC | CASSFRRVGSYEQYF
TRBJ2-1 | TRBV7-9 | TRBD2 | NA | TGTGCCAGCAGCTTACCCACGGGACTAGCGGGATACAATGAGCAGTTCTTC | CASSLPTGLAGYNEQFF
TRBJ1-6 | TRBV6-5 | TRBD1 | NA | TGTGCCAGCAGTGACCTCCGGGACAGAGTTCTTTTTTATAATTCACCCCTCCACTTT | CASSDLRDRVLFYNSPLHF
TRBJ2-1 | TRBV7-9 | TRBD1 | many | TGTGCCAGTACAGGGGCCCCCTACAATGAGCAGTTCTTC | CASTGAPYNEQFF
TRBJ2-3 | TRBV5-1 | NA | few | TGCGCCAGCAGTTCTTTGGATACGCAGTATTTT | CASSSLDTQYF
TRBJ1-1 | TRBV5-6 | NA | few | TGTGCCAGCAGCTTGGACGGCGTCGTAGCTTTCTTT | CASSLDGVVAFF
TRBJ1-5 | TRBV11-2 | NA | many | TGTGCCAGCAGCGCTGCAGGGAATCAGCCCCAGCATTTT | CASSAAGNQPQHF
TRBJ2-5 | TRBV6-5 | NA | NA | TGTGCCAGCAGTTACTCGACTCGACAAGAGACCCAGTACTTC | CASSYSTRQETQYF
TRBJ2-1 | TRBV6-2/TRBV6-3 | NA | NA | TGTGCCAGCAGTGGACAGCCCGGAGGGTACAATGAGCAGTTCTTC | CASSGQPGGYNEQFF
TRBJ2-1 | TRBV11-2 | NA | many | TGTGCCAGCACCCCTCAAAGAGATGAGCAGTTCTTC | CASTPQRDEQFF
TRBJ2-4 | TRBV28 | TRBD1 | NA | TGTGCCAGCAGTTCGCTTACAGGGGGTGGAAACATTCAGTACTTC | CASSSLTGGGNIQYF
TRBJ1-3 | TRBV28 | NA | few | TGTGCCAGCAGTCCGCAAACAGGGCGTAACACCATATATTTT | CASSPQTGRNTIYF
TRBJ2-1 | TRBV20-1 | NA | few | TGCAGTGCTAGAGCACTTTTGTTGGGTGAGCAGTTCTTC | CSARALLLGEQFF
TRBJ1-1 | TRBV7-9 | TRBD1 | many | TGTGCCAGCAGCTGGGGGACAGGTGGCTTGAACACTGAAGCTTTCTTT | CASSWGTGGLNTEAFF
TRBJ2-2 | TRBV12-5 | NA | few | TGTGCTAGTTGGCTCACCGGGGAGCTGTTTTTT | CASWLTGELFF
TRBJ1-1 | TRBV11-3 | TRBD1 | NA | TGTGCCAGCAGCTTAGATCCCCAATTAGGACAGGGGGGATCTGAAGCTTTCTTT | CASSLDPQLGQGGSEAFF
TRBJ2-5 | TRBV7-9 | TRBD1 | many | TGTGCCAGCAGCTTACAGGGGGAACAGACCCAGTACTTC | CASSLQGEQTQYF
TRBJ1-1 | TRBV5-1 | NA | few | TGCGCCAGCAGCTTGTTGAATCCGGCAGAGAACACTGAAGCTTTCTTT | CASSLLNPAENTEAFF
TRBJ2-3 | TRBV14 | NA | few | TGTGCCAGCAGCCGATCCCCCCCCGGGCCCCATCACACAGATACGCAGTATTTT | CASSRSPPGPHHTDTQYF
TRBJ2-1 | TRBV7-2 | TRBD2 | many | TGTGCCAGCAGCTTAGGTTCCGGGACTAGATTCTTC | CASSLGSGTRFF
TRBJ1-5 | TRBV6-2/TRBV6-3 | NA | NA | TGTGCCAGCAGTTACTCGAGCGGGGCAGGTGAATGGGGTCAGCCCCAGCATTTT | CASSYSSGAGEWGQPQHF
TRBJ1-4 | TRBV4-2 | TRBD1 | few | TGTGCCAGCAGCCAAGAACAGCAGGGGGATGAAAAACTGTTTTTT | CASSQEQQGDEKLFF
TRBJ2-1 | TRBV7-9 | NA | NA | TGTGCCAGCAGCTTAGAACAGGGACATGAGCAGTTCTTC | CASSLEQGHEQFF
TRBJ2-7 | TRBV6-5 | NA | NA | TGTGCCAGCAGTGCGTCCGGGACGGCTACCTACGAGCAGTACTTC | CASSASGTATYEQYF
TRBJ2-1 | TRBV28 | NA | NA | TGTGCCAGCAGTTCCCTGACTCGGGGGAGGCGGGAGCAGTTCTTC | CASSSLTRGRREQFF
TRBJ2-1 | TRBV7-2 | TRBD2 | many | TGTGCCAGCAGCTTAAGAATGGGCGGGAGAGGGGAGCAGTTCTTC | CASSLRMGGRGEQFF
TRBJ2-6 | TRBV20-1 | TRBD1 | few | TGCAGTGCGCACCAGGGACAGACCGCCGCTGGGGCCAACGTCCTGACTTTC | CSAHQGQTAAGANVLTF
TRBJ1-1 | TRBV7-3 | NA | few | TGTGCCAGCAGCTTAGGCAGGGAGTACACTGAAGCTTTCTTT | CASSLGREYTEAFF
TRBJ1-1 | TRBV19 | NA | NA | TGTGCCAGTAGTACGTTCGCCGGGCCGAACACTGAAGCTTTCTTT | CASSTFAGPNTEAFF
TRBJ1-2 | TRBV7-2 | NA | many | TGTGCCAGCAGCCCCTACTTACAGGAGAACTATGGCTACACCTTC | CASSPYLQENYGYTF